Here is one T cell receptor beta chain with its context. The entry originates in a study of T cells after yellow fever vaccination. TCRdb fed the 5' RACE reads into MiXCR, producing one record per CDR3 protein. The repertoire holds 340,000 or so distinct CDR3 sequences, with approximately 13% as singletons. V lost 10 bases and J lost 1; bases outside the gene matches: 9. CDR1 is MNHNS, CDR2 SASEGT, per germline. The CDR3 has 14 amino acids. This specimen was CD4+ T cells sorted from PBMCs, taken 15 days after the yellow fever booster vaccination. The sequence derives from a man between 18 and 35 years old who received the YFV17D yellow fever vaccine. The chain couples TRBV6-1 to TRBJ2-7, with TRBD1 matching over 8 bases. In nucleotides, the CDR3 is TGTGCCATCCAACCGGGACAGGTGTCCTACGAGCAGTACGTC. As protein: CAIQPGQVSYEQYV.